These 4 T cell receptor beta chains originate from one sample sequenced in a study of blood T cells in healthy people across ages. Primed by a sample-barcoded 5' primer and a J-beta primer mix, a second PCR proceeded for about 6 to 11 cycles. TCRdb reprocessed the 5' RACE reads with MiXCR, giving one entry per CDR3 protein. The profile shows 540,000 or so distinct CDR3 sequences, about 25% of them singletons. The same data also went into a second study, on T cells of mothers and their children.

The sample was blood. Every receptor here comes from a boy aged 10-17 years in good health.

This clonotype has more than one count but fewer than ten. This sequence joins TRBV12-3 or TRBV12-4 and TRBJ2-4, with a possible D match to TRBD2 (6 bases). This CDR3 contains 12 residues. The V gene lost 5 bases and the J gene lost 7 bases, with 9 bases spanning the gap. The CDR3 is CASSPSGNIQYF. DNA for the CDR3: TGTGCCAGCAGTCCCAGCGGGAACATTCAGTACTTC.

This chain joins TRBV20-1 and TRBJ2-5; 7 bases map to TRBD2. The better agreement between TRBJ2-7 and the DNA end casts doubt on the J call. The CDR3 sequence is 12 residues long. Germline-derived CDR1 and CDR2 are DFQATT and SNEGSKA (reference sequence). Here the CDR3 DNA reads TGCAGTGCAAGGGACTACCGCTACGAGCAGTACTTC. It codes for CSARDYRYEQYF.

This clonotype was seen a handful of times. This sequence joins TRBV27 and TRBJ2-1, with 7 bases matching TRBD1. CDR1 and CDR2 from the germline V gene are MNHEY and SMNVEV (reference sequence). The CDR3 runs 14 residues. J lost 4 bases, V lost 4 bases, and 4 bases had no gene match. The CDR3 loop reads CASSYQGVYNEQFF. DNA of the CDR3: TGTGCCAGCAGTTACCAGGGGGTATACAATGAGCAGTTCTTC.

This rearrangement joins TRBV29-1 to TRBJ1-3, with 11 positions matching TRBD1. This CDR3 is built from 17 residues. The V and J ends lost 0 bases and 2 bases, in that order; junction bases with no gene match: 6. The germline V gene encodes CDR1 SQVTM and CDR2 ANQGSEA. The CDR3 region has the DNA TGCAGCGTTGAAGATCCGGGACAGGGGGGTCCTGGAAACACCATATATTTT. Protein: CSVEDPGQGGPGNTIYF. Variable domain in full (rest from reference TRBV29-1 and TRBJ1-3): SAVISQKPSRDICQRGTSLTIQCQVDSQVTMMFWYRQQPGQSLTLIATANQGSEATYESGFVIDKFPISRPNLTFSTLTVSNMSPEDSSIYLCSVEDPGQGGPGNTIYFGEGSWLTVV.